The rows below give T cell receptor beta chains drawn from one sample of a study of human T cells and chemical hapten exposure. TCRdb re-derived calls from the RACE reads in MiXCR, one entry per CDR3 protein. Among about 94,000 distinct CDR3 sequences listed, about a tenth were seen once. The sample consisted of whole blood, taken in connection with sensitization to the hapten diphenylcyclopropenone (DPC). The receptor set was obtained from a woman between 40 and 50 years old with alopecia areata. Some clones in this sample may be carry-over from other donors' samples. Each CDR3 is given with its conserved first and last residue. A D gene is named only where the DNA matches it firmly. Only some rows state a clone size, as once, few, many or a class for expanded clones.

D: .
V: TRBV7-9
size: few
J: TRBJ2-1
DNA: TGTGCCAGCAGCTTAACCCAAAGGAATGAGCAGTTCTTC
CDR3: CASSLTQRNEQFF

D: TRBD1
V: TRBV18
size: .
J: TRBJ2-7
DNA: TGTGCCAGCTCACCCGGCCAAAGGACAGGTTCCTACGAGCAGTACTTC
CDR3: CASSPGQRTGSYEQYF

D: .
V: TRBV7-2
size: few
J: TRBJ2-7
DNA: TGTGCCAGCAGCTTAGAGTCCGCGGTTCGGGAGCAGTACTTC
CDR3: CASSLESAVREQYF

D: TRBD2
V: TRBV7-2
size: many
J: TRBJ2-2
DNA: TGTGCCAGCAGCTTAGTTGGACTAGGTACCGGGGAGCTGTTTTTT
CDR3: CASSLVGLGTGELFF

D: TRBD1
V: TRBV12-3/TRBV12-4
size: many
J: TRBJ1-1
DNA: TGTGCCAGCAGTCAGGGGGTTGAAGCTTTCTTT
CDR3: CASSQGVEAFF

D: TRBD2
V: TRBV29-1
size: few
J: TRBJ2-3
DNA: TGCAGCGTCGGCCAGGCCCAAGGACTAGCGGGAGTTACAGATACGCAGTATTTT
CDR3: CSVGQAQGLAGVTDTQYF

D: TRBD1
V: TRBV20-1
size: .
J: TRBJ2-7
DNA: TGCAGTGCTAGAGACGGAAGGGGGCGCTTAAATCGCGAGCAGTACTTC
CDR3: CSARDGRGRLNREQYF

D: .
V: TRBV12-3/TRBV12-4
size: .
J: TRBJ2-7
DNA: TGTGCCAGCAGCCACACCGGGACAACCTACGAGCAGTACTTC
CDR3: CASSHTGTTYEQYF

D: .
V: TRBV28
size: many
J: TRBJ1-1
DNA: TGTGCCAGCAGGGGCGCACCGAACACTGAAGCTTTCTTT
CDR3: CASRGAPNTEAFF

D: .
V: TRBV12-3/TRBV12-4
size: few
J: TRBJ2-7
DNA: TGTGCCAGCAGTTTAGTGTGGGGCGAGCAGTACTTC
CDR3: CASSLVWGEQYF

D: TRBD2
V: TRBV11-2
size: many
J: TRBJ2-3
DNA: TGTGCCAGCAGCTTTCAAGCGGGAGGGAGCACAGATACGCAGTATTTT
CDR3: CASSFQAGGSTDTQYF

D: .
V: TRBV6-6
size: few
J: TRBJ1-5
DNA: TGTGCCAGCAGTCAGCAGGGTCAGCCCCAGCATTTT
CDR3: CASSQQGQPQHF

D: TRBD2
V: TRBV7-2
size: .
J: TRBJ2-3
DNA: TGTGCCAGCAGCTTAGGACTAGCGGGAGGGGCCCCAGATACGCAGTATTTT
CDR3: CASSLGLAGGAPDTQYF

D: .
V: TRBV5-4
size: few
J: TRBJ2-3
DNA: TGTGCCAGCTTCCGAGGTGGTCTGACTAGCACAGATACGCAGTATTTT
CDR3: CASFRGGLTSTDTQYF

D: .
V: TRBV6-1
size: few
J: TRBJ1-4
DNA: TGTGCCAGCACCCCTTGGGGGCCCCCGGCGGGTAATGAAAAACTGTTTTTT
CDR3: CASTPWGPPAGNEKLFF

D: .
V: TRBV20-1
size: few
J: TRBJ1-2
DNA: TGCAGTCACGGGGGGTATGGCTACACCTTC
CDR3: CSHGGYGYTF

D: .
V: TRBV28
size: .
J: TRBJ2-7
DNA: TGTGCCAGCAGTTTTCTTCCGGCCTACGAGCAGTACTTC
CDR3: CASSFLPAYEQYF

D: .
V: TRBV12-3/TRBV12-4
size: many
J: TRBJ1-1
DNA: TGTGCCAGCAGTCCTCCTCGGGGCAGGATTGAAGCTTTCTTT
CDR3: CASSPPRGRIEAFF

D: .
V: TRBV27
size: .
J: TRBJ2-7
DNA: TGTGCCAGCAGTTTAGGGCTAGCGCACGAGCAGTACTTC
CDR3: CASSLGLAHEQYF

D: .
V: TRBV18
size: few
J: TRBJ1-2
DNA: TGTGCCAGCTCACCATCGGGGCCCTACACCTTC
CDR3: CASSPSGPYTF

D: .
V: TRBV6-1
size: many
J: TRBJ2-3
DNA: TGTGCCAGCAGTGAAACCCTGCGGGTTAGCACAGATACGCAGTATTTT
CDR3: CASSETLRVSTDTQYF

D: TRBD2
V: TRBV3-1
size: few
J: TRBJ2-1
DNA: TGTGCCAGCAGCCGCGGACTAGCGGACAATGAGCAGTTCTTC
CDR3: CASSRGLADNEQFF

D: .
V: TRBV18
size: many
J: TRBJ2-7
DNA: TGTGCCAGCTCACCCCCGGGGCCCTACGAGCAGTACTTC
CDR3: CASSPPGPYEQYF

D: .
V: TRBV21-1
size: .
J: TRBJ2-3
DNA: TGTGCCAGCAGCAAAGGCCTTCGACTAGCGGGCCCAGATACGCAGTATTTT
CDR3: CASSKGLRLAGPDTQYF

D: .
V: TRBV12-3/TRBV12-4
size: few
J: TRBJ2-7
DNA: TGTGCCAGCAGTTTAGGCATTCCCCCGTACTTC
CDR3: CASSLGIPPYF

D: .
V: TRBV14
size: few
J: TRBJ2-2
DNA: TGTGCCAGCAGCCAGTCCGCGGGCGGGGAGCTGTTTTTT
CDR3: CASSQSAGGELFF

D: TRBD2
V: TRBV11-2
size: .
J: TRBJ2-7
DNA: TGTGCCAGCAGCTTACTAGCGGGACCTACCTACGAGCAGTACTTC
CDR3: CASSLLAGPTYEQYF

D: .
V: TRBV4-3
size: .
J: TRBJ2-7
DNA: TGCGCCAGCAGCCAAGCGACTGGGATCACCTACGAGCAGTACTTC
CDR3: CASSQATGITYEQYF

D: TRBD1
V: TRBV3-1
size: .
J: TRBJ1-4
DNA: TGTGCCAGCAGCCAAGCCTACGGGACAGGGGCAACTAATGAAAAACTGTTTTTT
CDR3: CASSQAYGTGATNEKLFF

D: TRBD2
V: TRBV29-1
size: .
J: TRBJ2-7
DNA: TGCAGCGTTGAAGTACTCACTAGCGCAGAGCAGTACTTC
CDR3: CSVEVLTSAEQYF

D: TRBD2
V: TRBV4-3
size: many
J: TRBJ2-1
DNA: TGCGCCAGCAGCCAAGTGTGGACTAGCGGGTACCCCTCCCCATACAATGAGCAGTTCTTC
CDR3: CASSQVWTSGYPSPYNEQFF

D: .
V: TRBV7-9
size: many
J: TRBJ2-2
DNA: TGTGCCAGCAGCCCTGAACCAGGGGGGCGGAACACCGGGGAGCTGTTTTTT
CDR3: CASSPEPGGRNTGELFF

D: .
V: TRBV29-1
size: many
J: TRBJ1-2
DNA: TGCAGCTCCCGGGGGGCGCGAGGCTACACCTTC
CDR3: CSSRGARGYTF

D: .
V: TRBV11-2
size: .
J: TRBJ1-5
DNA: TGTGCCAGCAGCCCGTCATGGGGGGCCAATCAGCCCCAGCATTTT
CDR3: CASSPSWGANQPQHF